This TCR beta chain was obtained from a study of blood T cell repertoires in COVID-19. Study information: Acute-phase and convalescent COVID-19 samples originated in the United States, Italy and Spain. Sources were T cells, B-cell-depleted T cells, or PBMCs; the material itself was cDNA or gDNA.

Original processing methods: Scientists estimated how many nucleated cells there were by amplifying reference gene primers. Data came from immunoSEQ multiplex PCR; TCRdb stores just in-frame clones and leaves some out. D and trimming come from the DNA, and the V and J calls and clone size come from that table. This repertoire shows tens of thousands of clones, about 86% found once; its top ten account for about a fifth. This CDR3 contains 18 residues. CDR1 is SGDLS, CDR2 YYNGEE, per germline. J lost 10 bases, V lost 3 bases, and 15 bases had no gene match. The material sequenced was peripheral blood. This sequence was found in a woman older than 75 in a cohort sampled during active or convalescent COVID-19. The rearrangement uses TRBV9 and TRBJ2-1; the match to TRBD2 covers 14 bases. CDR3 sequence reads: CASSATFSTSGRAWEQFF. The CDR3 region has the DNA TGTGCCAGCAGCGCGACCTTCTCGACTAGCGGGAGGGCCTGGGAGCAGTTCTTC. The whole variable domain, remainder taken from reference TRBV9 and TRBJ2-1, is DSGVTQTPKHLITATGQRVTLRCSPRSGDLSVYWYQQSLDQGLQFLIQYYNGEERAKGNILERFSAQQFPDLHSELNLSSLELGDSALYFCASSATFSTSGRAWEQFFGPGTRLTVL.